This TCR beta chain was recorded in a study of blood T cell repertoires in COVID-19 (dated by TCRdb to 2018 to 2021). In terms of the full investigation: Samples covering the acute and convalescent phases of COVID-19 were provided by collaborators in the United States, Italy and Spain. The prospective study material was composed of cDNA or gDNA derived from T cells, B-cell-depleted T cells, or PBMCs. Deeply sampled blood TCRbeta repertoires from subjects exposed to, actively infected with, or recovered from COVID-19 were included in the dataset. The repertoires were made available in a free public database intended to serve as a resource for research on the immune response to SARS-CoV-2. The samples were drawn from the first 160 participants of the ongoing ImmuneRACE study and from under 1,500 subjects provided by 6 global collaborators. Nearly every sample came with metadata listing a de-identified subject ID, COVID-19 status, age in years and sex. HLA class I and class II types, where available, came from metadata supplied by the sample provider rather than from assay-based typing. Paper-wide results and their limitations: Clinical and demographic metadata were provided uncurated, with the amount varying by source and participant.

TCRbeta CDR3 regions were amplified from genomic DNA by means of the immunoSEQ Assay, a bias-controlled multiplex PCR. The original pipeline was this. Within the assay, amplification of reference gene primers was used to estimate how many nucleated cells each sample contained. Sequence reads were collapsed and filtered to measure the absolute abundance of every unique TCRbeta CDR3 rearrangement. For each sample, productive Simpson clonality was calculated as the square root of Simpson's diversity index across productive rearrangements. TCRdb took over this immuneACCESS table, retaining in-frame rearrangements with V and J assigned. Such tables are incomplete; in checked studies, under half of the missing clones stem from an unresolved V gene, and the remainder is unexplained. V and J calls and clone size follow that table, whereas D and trimming were derived from the DNA. The table for this sample lists about 68,000 clones; about 88% of them were counted only once. Around 6.3% of the sample is taken by the ten largest.

One collaborating source in Seattle enrolled patients during active infection and followed them longitudinally through the course of disease. Each collaborating institution followed its own protocols to collect whole blood in K2EDTA tubes. For TCRbeta analysis, collaborators shipped samples as frozen whole blood, isolated PBMCs, or DNA extracted from either of those sample types. Including cysteine and phenylalanine, the CDR3 has 13 amino acids. Just CDR3 DNA is preserved here, 39 bases in frame from base 1. Cut back by 0 bases and 4 bases, the V and J ends lie 7 bases apart. Based on the germline V gene (reference sequence), the CDR1 and CDR2 sequences are SGHKS and YYEKEE. This clone was found a few times. No antigen is known for it. Base qualities are not provided; no much larger clone lies one nucleotide away. Other DNA sequences in this sample translate to the same CDR3.

Sequencing was performed on peripheral blood. The V and J genes are TRBV5-5 and TRBJ2-5, with no D gene named confidently. The TCR comes from a man aged 80 or over with COVID-19, enrolled during active disease. At the DNA level, the sequence is TGTGCCAGCAGCTTGGTCCCCGGAGAGACCCAGTACTTC. This gives the protein CASSLVPGETQYF.